The clone carrying this T cell receptor beta chain occurred many times. These data come from a study of T cells of healthy individuals. One entry per CDR3 protein, called by TCRdb with MiXCR from the 5' RACE reads. The data contain around 80,000 distinct CDR3 sequences, around 5.1% of them seen just once; the ten biggest clones take up roughly 7.6%. V trimming: 7 bases; J trimming: 8 bases; junction bases outside the gene matches: 19. There are 16 residues in the CDR3. The TCR was taken from a female donor in good health. V gene TRBV12-3 or TRBV12-4 combines with J gene TRBJ1-2, with 7 bases identical to TRBD1. The DNA of the CDR3 is TGTGCCAGCACCCGACAGGGCCCCCGGTTCGTGTCGGGCTACACCTTC. This translates into CASTRQGPRFVSGYTF.